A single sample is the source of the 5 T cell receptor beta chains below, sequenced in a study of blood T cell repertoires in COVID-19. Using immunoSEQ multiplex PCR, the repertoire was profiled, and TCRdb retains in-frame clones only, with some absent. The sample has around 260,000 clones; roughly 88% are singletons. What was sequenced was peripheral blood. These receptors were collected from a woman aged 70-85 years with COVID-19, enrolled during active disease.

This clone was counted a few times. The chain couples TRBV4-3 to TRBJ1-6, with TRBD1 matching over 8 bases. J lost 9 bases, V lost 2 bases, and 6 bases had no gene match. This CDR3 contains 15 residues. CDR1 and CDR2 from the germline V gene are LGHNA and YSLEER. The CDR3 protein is CASSQHDRGASPLHF. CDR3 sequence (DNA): TGCGCCAGCAGCCAACATGACAGGGGAGCTTCACCCCTCCACTTT.

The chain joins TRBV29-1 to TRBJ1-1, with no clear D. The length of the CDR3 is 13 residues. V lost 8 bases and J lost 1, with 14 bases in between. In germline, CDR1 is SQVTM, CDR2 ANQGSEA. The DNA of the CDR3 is TGCAGCATTAAAATAGGAGGGAACACTGAAGCTTTCTTT. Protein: CSIKIGGNTEAFF. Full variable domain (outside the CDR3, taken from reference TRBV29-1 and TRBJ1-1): SAVISQKPSRDICQRGTSLTIQCQVDSQVTMMFWYRQQPGQSLTLIATANQGSEATYESGFVIDKFPISRPNLTFSTLTVSNMSPEDSSIYLCSIKIGGNTEAFFGQGTRLTVV.

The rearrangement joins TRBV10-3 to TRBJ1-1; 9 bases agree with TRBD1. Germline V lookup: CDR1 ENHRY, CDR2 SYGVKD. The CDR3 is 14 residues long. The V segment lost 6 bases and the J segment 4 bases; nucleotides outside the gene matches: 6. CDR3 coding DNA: TGTGCCATCAGCATACAGGGGGCGCGCACTGAAGCTTTCTTT. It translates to CAISIQGARTEAFF.

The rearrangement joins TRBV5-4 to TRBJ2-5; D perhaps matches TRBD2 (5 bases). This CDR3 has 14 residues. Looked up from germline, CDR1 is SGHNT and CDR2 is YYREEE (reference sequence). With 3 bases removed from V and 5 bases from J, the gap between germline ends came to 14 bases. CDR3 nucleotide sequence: TGTGCCAGCAGCTCGCGTGTCGGGATCGAGACCCAGTACTTC. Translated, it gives CASSSRVGIETQYF. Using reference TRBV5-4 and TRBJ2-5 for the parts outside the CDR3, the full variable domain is ETGVTQSPTHLIKTRGQQVTLRCSSQSGHNTVSWYQQALGQGPQFIFQYYREEENGRGNFPPRFSGLQFPNYSSELNVNALELDDSALYLCASSSRVGIETQYFGPGTRLLVL.

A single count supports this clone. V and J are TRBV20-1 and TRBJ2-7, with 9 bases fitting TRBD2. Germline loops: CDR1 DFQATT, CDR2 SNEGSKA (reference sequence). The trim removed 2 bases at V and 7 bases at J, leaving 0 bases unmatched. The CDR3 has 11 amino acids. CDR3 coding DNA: TGCAGTGCTAGACTAGCGGGGGAGCAGTACTTC. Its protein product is CSARLAGEQYF.